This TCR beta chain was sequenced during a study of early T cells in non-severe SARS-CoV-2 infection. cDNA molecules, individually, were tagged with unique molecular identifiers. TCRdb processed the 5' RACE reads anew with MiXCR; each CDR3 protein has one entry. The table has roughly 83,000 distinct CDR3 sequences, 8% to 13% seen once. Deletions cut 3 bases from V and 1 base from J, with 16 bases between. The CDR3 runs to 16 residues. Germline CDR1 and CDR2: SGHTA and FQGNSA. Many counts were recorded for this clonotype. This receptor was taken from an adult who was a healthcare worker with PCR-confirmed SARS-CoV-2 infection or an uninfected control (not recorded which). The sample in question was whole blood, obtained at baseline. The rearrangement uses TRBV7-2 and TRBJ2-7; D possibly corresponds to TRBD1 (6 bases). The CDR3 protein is CASSFLQGRSSYEQYF. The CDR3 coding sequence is TGTGCCAGCAGCTTCTTACAGGGCAGATCTTCCTACGAGCAGTACTTC.